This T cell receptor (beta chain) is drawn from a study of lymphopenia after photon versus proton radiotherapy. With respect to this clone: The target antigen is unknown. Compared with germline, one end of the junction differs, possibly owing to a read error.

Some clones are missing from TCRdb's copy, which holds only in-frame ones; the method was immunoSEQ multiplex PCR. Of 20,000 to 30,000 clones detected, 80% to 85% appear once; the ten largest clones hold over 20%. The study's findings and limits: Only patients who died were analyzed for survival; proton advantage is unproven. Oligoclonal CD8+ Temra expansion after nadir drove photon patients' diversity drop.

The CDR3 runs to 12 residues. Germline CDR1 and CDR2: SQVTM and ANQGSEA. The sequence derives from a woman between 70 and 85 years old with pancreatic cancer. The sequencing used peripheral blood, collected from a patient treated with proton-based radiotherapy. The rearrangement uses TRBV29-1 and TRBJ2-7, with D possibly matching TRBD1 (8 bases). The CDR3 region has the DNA TGCAGCGTTGAAGAAGCGGGGACAGGACGTCAATTC. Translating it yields CSVEEAGTGRQF.